This T cell receptor beta chain was observed in a study of cytomegalovirus exposure and HLA in healthy donors. This PCR relied on a set of 60 Vbeta primers and 13 Jbeta primers. Using immunoSEQ multiplex PCR, the repertoire was profiled, and TCRdb retains in-frame clones only, with some absent. Among more than 95,000 clones, 81% were seen once, and the ten largest hold 1.8%. The CDR3 contains 14 residues. V lost 5 bases to trimming and J lost 7 bases; unmatched junction nucleotides: 8. Germline assignment: CDR1 SEHNR and CDR2 FQNEAQ (reference sequence). This TCR came from a young man in good health and CMV-seronegative. Sequenced sample: PBMCs. This chain connects TRBV7-9 to TRBJ1-5; 7 bases fit TRBD1. As DNA, the CDR3 is TGTGCCAGCAGCCCTGGGACAGAGGGGCAGCCCCAGCATTTT. This codes for CASSPGTEGQPQHF.